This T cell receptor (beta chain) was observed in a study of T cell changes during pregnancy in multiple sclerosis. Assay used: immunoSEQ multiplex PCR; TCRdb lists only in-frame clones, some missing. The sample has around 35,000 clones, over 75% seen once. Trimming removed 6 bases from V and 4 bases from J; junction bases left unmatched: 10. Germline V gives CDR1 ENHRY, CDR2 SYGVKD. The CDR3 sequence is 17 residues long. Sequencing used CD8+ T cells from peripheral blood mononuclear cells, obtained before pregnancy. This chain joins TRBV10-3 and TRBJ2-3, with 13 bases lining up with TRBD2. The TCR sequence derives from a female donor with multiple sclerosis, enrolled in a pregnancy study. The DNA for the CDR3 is TGTGCCATCAGGGCCGGGACTAGCGGGGAGGGCGCAGATACGCAGTATTTT. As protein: CAIRAGTSGEGADTQYF.